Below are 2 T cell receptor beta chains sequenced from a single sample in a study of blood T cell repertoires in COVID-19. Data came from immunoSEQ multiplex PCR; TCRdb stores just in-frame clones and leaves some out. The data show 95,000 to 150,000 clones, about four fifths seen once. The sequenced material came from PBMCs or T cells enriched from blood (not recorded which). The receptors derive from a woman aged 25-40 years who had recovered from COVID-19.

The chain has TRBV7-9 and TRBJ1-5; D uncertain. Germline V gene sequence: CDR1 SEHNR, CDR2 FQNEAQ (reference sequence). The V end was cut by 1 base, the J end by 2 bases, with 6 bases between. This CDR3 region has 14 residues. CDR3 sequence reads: CASSLGGRNQPQHF. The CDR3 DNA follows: TGTGCCAGCAGCTTAGGCGGCCGCAATCAGCCCCAGCATTTT.

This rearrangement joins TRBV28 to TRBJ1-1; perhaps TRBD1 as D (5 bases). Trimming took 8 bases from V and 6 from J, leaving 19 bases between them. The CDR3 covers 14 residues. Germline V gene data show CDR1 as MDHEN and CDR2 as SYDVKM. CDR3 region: CASSGRGGSAEAFF. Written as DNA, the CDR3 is TGTGCCAGCTCCGGAAGGGGTGGCTCGGCTGAAGCTTTCTTT. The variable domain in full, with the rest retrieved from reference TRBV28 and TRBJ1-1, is DVKVTQSSRYLVKRTGEKVFLECVQDMDHENMFWYRQDPGLGLRLIYFSYDVKMKEKGDIPEGYSVSREKKERFSLILESASTNQTSMYLCASSGRGGSAEAFFGQGTRLTVV.